One and the same sample provided the 4 T cell receptor beta chains below, sequenced in a study of cytomegalovirus exposure and HLA in healthy donors. Use of 60 Vbeta and 13 Jbeta primers characterized the PCR. The protocol was immunoSEQ multiplex PCR, while the TCRdb copy is restricted to in-frame clones and leaves out a portion. The sample holds roughly 190,000 clones, 82% seen once. The sample taken for sequencing was PBMCs. The receptor set was obtained from a woman in her late teens or twenties in good health and CMV-seronegative.

The V gene is TRBV27, the J gene TRBJ1-2; 9 nucleotides agree with TRBD1. Germline loops: CDR1 MNHEY, CDR2 SMNVEV (reference sequence). The V and J ends lost 4 bases and 2 bases, in that order; junction bases with no gene match: 11. This CDR3 has 17 amino acids. As DNA, the CDR3 is TGTGCCAGCAGTTCCTCTCTTACAGGGGGCGCGAACTATGGCTACACCTTC. Translation gives CASSSSLTGGANYGYTF.

This clone has a handful of counts. The chain uses TRBV4-1 and TRBJ2-2; tentatively, D is TRBD1 (5 bases). This CDR3 contains 12 residues. CDR1 is MGHRA, CDR2 YSYEKL, per germline. Trimming shortened V by 7 bases and J by 5 bases, and 8 bases separated the two germline ends. CDR3 in DNA: TGCGCCAGCACAGGGTCGACCGGGGAGCTGTTTTTT. This encodes CASTGSTGELFF.

The rearrangement links TRBV2 to TRBJ2-7; D is possibly TRBD2 (6 bases). This CDR3 is built from 13 residues. The ends were cut back, 8 bases at V and 2 bases at J, with 13 bases in the middle. Germline V gene sequence: CDR1 SNHLY, CDR2 FYNNEI. The CDR3: CASHTGRAYEQYF. The CDR3, as DNA: TGTGCCAGCCACACCGGGAGAGCCTACGAGCAGTACTTC.

The rearrangement links TRBV30 to TRBJ2-3; possibly TRBD1 for D (5 bases). Deletions cut 0 bases from V and 2 bases from J, with 6 bases between. Germline V gene sequence: CDR1 GTSNPN, CDR2 SVGIG (reference sequence). This CDR3 contains 13 residues. The CDR3 loop reads CAWSVGPTDTQYF. The CDR3 DNA is TGTGCCTGGAGTGTGGGGCCCACAGATACGCAGTATTTT.